The rows below give T cell receptor beta chains drawn from one sample of a study of blood T cell repertoires in COVID-19. Clones were sequenced by immunoSEQ multiplex PCR, and TCRdb holds only the in-frame ones, with some missing. This table has some 180,000 clones, 60% to 85% appearing once. The sequenced material came from peripheral blood. These receptors all stem from a woman aged 50 to 60 with active or convalescent COVID-19. Both conserved end residues are part of each CDR3. Each record gives: J gene, clone size, D gene, V gene, CDR3 protein, CDR3 DNA. D genes are given only for firm matches. Rows may omit the clone size; those that give it use once, few, many or a size class.

TRBJ1-5 | . | . | TRBV20-1 | CSAAGHQPQHF | TGCAGTGCTGCGGGGCATCAGCCCCAGCATTTT
TRBJ1-6 | . | . | TRBV19 | CASSIQVNSPLHF | TGTGCCAGTAGTATTCAGGTTAATTCACCCCTCCACTTT
TRBJ2-3 | . | . | TRBV10-3 | CAIEEPGEIRGTQYF | TGTGCCATCGAGGAGCCGGGAGAGATACGGGGCACGCAGTATTTT
TRBJ2-2 | many | TRBD2 | TRBV5-1 | CASSLVSGLATGELFF | TGCGCCAGCAGCTTGGTTTCGGGACTAGCAACCGGGGAGCTGTTTTTT
TRBJ1-2 | . | TRBD1 | TRBV28 | CASSSDRGEGYGYTF | TGTGCCAGCAGTTCGGACAGGGGGGAGGGCTATGGCTACACCTTC
TRBJ1-6 | . | TRBD1 | TRBV6-2/TRBV6-3 | CASSQGQGGNSPLHF | TGTGCCAGCAGTCAAGGACAGGGTGGGAATTCACCCCTCCACTTT
TRBJ2-7 | . | . | TRBV19 | CASRQNAAPYEQYF | TGTGCCAGTAGGCAGAACGCTGCACCCTACGAGCAGTACTTC
TRBJ1-3 | . | TRBD1 | TRBV28 | CASSLEGAGGNTIYF | TGTGCCAGCAGTTTAGAGGGGGCGGGTGGAAACACCATATATTTT
TRBJ2-3 | . | TRBD2 | TRBV11-1 | CASTPRLAVSTDTQYF | TGTGCCAGCACCCCTCGCCTAGCGGTTAGCACAGATACGCAGTATTTT
TRBJ1-5 | . | . | TRBV20-1 | CSASGAFVNQPQHF | TGCAGTGCTAGTGGGGCTTTTGTCAATCAGCCCCAGCATTTT
TRBJ1-1 | . | TRBD1 | TRBV7-8 | CASGTVQGLKGNTEAFF | TGTGCCAGCGGAACCGTACAGGGGTTAAAAGGGAACACTGAAGCTTTCTTT
TRBJ2-1 | . | TRBD2 | TRBV7-3 | CASSLGGDVGYNEQFF | TGTGCCAGCAGCTTAGGGGGGGACGTCGGCTACAATGAGCAGTTCTTC
TRBJ1-6 | . | . | TRBV30 | CAWSPDSAYSPLHF | TGTGCCTGGAGCCCGGACAGTGCCTATTCACCCCTCCACTTT
TRBJ1-5 | . | . | TRBV5-3 | CARSLREGDNQPQHF | TGTGCCAGAAGCTTAAGGGAGGGAGACAATCAGCCCCAGCATTTT
TRBJ1-1 | . | TRBD1 | TRBV19 | CASSFGTGYSTNTEAFF | TGTGCCAGTAGTTTCGGGACAGGGTATTCCACGAACACTGAAGCTTTCTTT
TRBJ1-2 | . | . | TRBV5-6 | CASSLTVYGYTF | TGTGCCAGCAGCTTGACAGTCTATGGCTACACCTTC
TRBJ1-3 | many | . | TRBV28 | CASQRGSGNTIYF | TGTGCCAGCCAAAGGGGCTCTGGAAACACCATATATTTT
TRBJ2-2 | . | TRBD1 | TRBV7-9 | CASSPGGNTGELFF | TGTGCCAGCAGCCCAGGGGGGAACACCGGGGAGCTGTTTTTT